This record concerns one T cell receptor (beta chain) sequence. One entry per CDR3 protein results from TCRdb running MiXCR on the multiplex PCR reads. The sample includes over 10,000 distinct CDR3 sequences, 62% of them seen just once. These data are taken from a study of breast tumors, draining lymph nodes, adjacent tissues. The receptor was derived from a female donor with breast cancer. Some clones in this sample may be carry-over from other donors' samples. Source material: tumor-adjacent breast tissue.

CDR3 sequence reads: CASSLPRGAGGLPEQFF. As DNA, the CDR3 is TGTGCCAGCAGCCTCCCTAGGGGAGCGGGAGGTCTTCCTGAGCAGTTCTTC. J is TRBJ2-1 and V is TRBV12-3 or TRBV12-4; 9 bases align to TRBD2. V lost 6 bases, J lost 9 bases, and 18 bases stayed unmatched. The CDR3 spans 17 residues.